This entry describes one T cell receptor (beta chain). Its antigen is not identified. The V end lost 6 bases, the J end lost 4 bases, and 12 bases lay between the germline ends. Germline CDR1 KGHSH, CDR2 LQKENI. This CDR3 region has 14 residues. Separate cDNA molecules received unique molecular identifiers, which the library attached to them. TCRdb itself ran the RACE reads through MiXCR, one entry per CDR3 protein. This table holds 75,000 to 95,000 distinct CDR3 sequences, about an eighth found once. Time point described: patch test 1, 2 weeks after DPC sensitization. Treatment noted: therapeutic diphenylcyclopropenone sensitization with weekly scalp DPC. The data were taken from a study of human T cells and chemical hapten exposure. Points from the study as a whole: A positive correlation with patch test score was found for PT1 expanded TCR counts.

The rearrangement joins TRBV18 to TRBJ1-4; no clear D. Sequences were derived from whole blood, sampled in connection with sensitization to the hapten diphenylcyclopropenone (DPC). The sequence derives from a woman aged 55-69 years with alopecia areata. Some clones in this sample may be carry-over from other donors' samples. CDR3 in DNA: TGTGCCAGCTCGGCTCCGGGAAATAATGAAAAACTGTTTTTT. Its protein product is CASSAPGNNEKLFF.